This T cell receptor beta chain was identified during a study of blood T cell repertoires in COVID-19. Trimming removed 6 bases from V and 4 bases from J; junction bases left unmatched: 7. Germline V gene sequence: CDR1 MNHEY, CDR2 SVGAGI. The CDR3 contains 14 residues. In the original processing: From reference gene primer amplification, estimates of nucleated cell counts were derived. TCRdb's copy holds only in-frame clones and misses some; the assay was immunoSEQ multiplex PCR. The V and J calls and clone size come from that table; D and trimming were worked out from the DNA. The table has about 24,000 clones, 75% to 90% seen once.

The chain joins TRBV6-5 to TRBJ1-2; 8 nucleotides line up with TRBD1. Sequenced sample: peripheral blood. This sequence originates from a woman in her 70s with active COVID-19. The CDR3 loop is CASSTDRVGYGYTF. CDR3 coding DNA: TGTGCCAGCAGCACGGACAGGGTGGGCTATGGCTACACCTTC.